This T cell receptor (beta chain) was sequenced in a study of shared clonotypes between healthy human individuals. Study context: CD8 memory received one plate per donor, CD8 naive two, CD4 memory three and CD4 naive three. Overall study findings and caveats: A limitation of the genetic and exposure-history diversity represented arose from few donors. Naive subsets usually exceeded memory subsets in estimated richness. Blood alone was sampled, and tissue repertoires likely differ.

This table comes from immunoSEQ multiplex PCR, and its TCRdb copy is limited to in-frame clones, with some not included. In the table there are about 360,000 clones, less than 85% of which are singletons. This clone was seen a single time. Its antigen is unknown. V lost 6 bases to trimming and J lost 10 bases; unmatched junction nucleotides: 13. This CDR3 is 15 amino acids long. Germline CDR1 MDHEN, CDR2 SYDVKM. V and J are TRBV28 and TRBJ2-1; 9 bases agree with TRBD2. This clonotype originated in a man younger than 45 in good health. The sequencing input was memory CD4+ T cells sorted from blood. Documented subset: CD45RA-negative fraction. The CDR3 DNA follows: TGTGCCAGCAGGAAAGGGGGCCGGCTAGCGGGAGAGCAGTTCTTC. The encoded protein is CASRKGGRLAGEQFF.